The subject of this entry is one T cell receptor beta chain. Its specificity is not known. The repertoire was sequenced with immunoSEQ multiplex PCR; TCRdb's copy has only in-frame clones and lacks some. The sample carries 10,000 to 15,000 clones, 80% to 85% recorded once. This sample is drawn from a study of PD-1 blockade in classical Hodgkin lymphoma. This CDR3 contains 14 residues. V was shortened by 4 bases and J by 8 bases, with 15 bases between the two germline ends. Germline V lookup: CDR1 SGHVS, CDR2 FQNEAQ. Relapse after autologous stem cell transplantation occurred in every patient, and brentuximab vedotin exposure varied. General observations from the study: A significant rise in TCR diversity was seen by C4D1 for CD4+ cells but not for CD8+ cells.

This TCR came from a human donor with classical Hodgkin lymphoma. This sequence joins TRBV7-8 and TRBJ1-3, with D uncertain. This material consisted of peripheral blood mononuclear cells (PBMCs), taken at baseline. The CDR3 sequence is CASSYSGPSDTIYF. CDR3 bases: TGTGCCAGCAGCTATTCCGGGCCTTCGGACACCATATATTTT.